This T cell receptor (beta chain) was identified in a study of vaccination effects on CD4 cells after COVID-19. About this clone itself: Its antigen remains unknown.

Produced via immunoSEQ multiplex PCR; TCRdb's table is partial and in-frame only. The sample carries around 53,000 clones, 65% to 75% recorded once. Culture proceeded for about 11 days, and CD4+ T cells were then isolated. The person had a PCR-confirmed SARS-CoV-2 infection during March to December 2020. All study participants received two doses of BNT162b2 or mRNA-1273 vaccine. Study conclusions and caveats: Convalescent patients in the study were few, and early post-infection timepoints were absent.

CDR1 and CDR2 from the germline V gene are SGDLS and YYNGEE. V lost 3 bases to trimming and J lost 6 bases, with 15 bases between them. There are 15 residues in the CDR3. This sequence originates from a human donor who had a prior SARS-CoV-2 infection. V gene TRBV9 combines with J gene TRBJ1-4; maybe TRBD1 (5 bases). The sample was CD4+ T cells from PBMCs cultured without peptide, taken after COVID-19 vaccination. CDR3 protein: CASSARASRDEKLFF. As DNA, the CDR3 is TGTGCCAGCAGCGCCCGCGCTTCCAGGGATGAAAAACTGTTTTTT.